This T cell receptor (beta chain) was sequenced during a study of cytomegalovirus exposure and HLA in healthy donors. Germline CDR1 and CDR2: SGHTS and YDEGEE. This CDR3 has 15 residues. Deletions cut 4 bases from V and 3 bases from J, with 16 bases between. Using immunoSEQ multiplex PCR, the repertoire was profiled, and TCRdb retains in-frame clones only, with some absent. This repertoire shows about 160,000 clones, 65% to 90% found once; its top ten account for 2% to 2.5%. The sequenced material came from PBMCs. The V and J genes are TRBV5-8 and TRBJ1-2, with TRBD1 as a possible D gene (5 bases). The origin of this receptor is a woman aged 18-29 years in good health and CMV-seronegative. The CDR3 DNA follows: TGTGCCAGCAGCAGCACACCCACGGGGGACTATGGCTACACCTTC. Protein product: CASSSTPTGDYGYTF.